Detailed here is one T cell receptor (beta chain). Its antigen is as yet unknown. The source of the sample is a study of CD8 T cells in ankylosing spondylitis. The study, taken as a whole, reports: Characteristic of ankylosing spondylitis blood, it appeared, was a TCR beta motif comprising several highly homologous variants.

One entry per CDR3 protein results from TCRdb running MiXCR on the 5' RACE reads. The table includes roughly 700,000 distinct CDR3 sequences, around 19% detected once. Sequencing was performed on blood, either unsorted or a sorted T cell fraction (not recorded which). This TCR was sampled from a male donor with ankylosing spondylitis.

CDR3 loop: CASSQEFLAPYEQYF. The CDR3 bases are TGTGCCAGCAGCCAAGAGTTCCTAGCCCCCTACGAGCAGTACTTC. The chain is built from TRBV14 and TRBJ2-7; TRBD2 is a possible D gene (5 bases). V was trimmed by 0 bases and J by 2 bases, leaving 11 bases between them. Germline values: CDR1 SGHDN, CDR2 FVKESK. The CDR3 spans 15 residues. Together with reference TRBV14 and TRBJ2-7, the CDR3 gives the full variable domain: EAGVTQFPSHSVIEKGQTVTLRCDPISGHDNLYWYRRVMGKEIKFLLHFVKESKQDESGMPNNRFLAERTGGTYSTLKVQPAELEDSGVYFCASSQEFLAPYEQYFGPGTRLTVT.